This T cell receptor (beta chain) was sequenced for a study of beta chain features in type 1 diabetes. Study at large: Examination of sorted cells across all samples involved about 100,000,000 cells. Overall study results and limits: Patients with Type 1 diabetes showed moderately but significantly shorter TCRB CDR3s in all four CD4+ subsets.

What was sequenced were expressed TCRB transcripts, since all of the isolated RNA had been reverse transcribed. Method: immunoSEQ multiplex PCR; TCRdb's copy keeps in-frame clones and lacks some. In the table there are 680,000 or so clones, 15% to 17% of which are singletons. The CDR3 contains 13 residues. V lost 1 base and J lost 7, with 8 bases in between. Germline CDR1 is SEHNR and CDR2 is FQNEAQ (reference sequence). This clone came up a few times. Antigen specificity is unknown. Within the sample, other DNA sequences also encode this same CDR3. Each of the CD4+ naive, central memory, regulatory and stem cell-like memory populations was sorted via CD45RO/CCR7/CD25/CD127/CD95/CD27.

The TCR was taken from a man aged 18 to 29 in good health. The V call is TRBV7-9, the J call TRBJ1-5, with D uncertain. What was sequenced was naive CD4+ T cells from blood. For the CDR3, the DNA is TGTGCCAGCAGCTTAGGGGTTGGCCAGCCCCAGCATTTT. It encodes CASSLGVGQPQHF.